Listed below are T cell receptor beta chains from one sample, sequenced in a study of PD-1 blockade in mismatch repair-deficient tumors. Data came from immunoSEQ multiplex PCR; TCRdb stores just in-frame clones and leaves some out. The sample shows tens of thousands of clones, approximately 84% of them seen only once. Sequenced material: PBMCs, taken before pembrolizumab treatment. The receptors come from an adult with mismatch repair-deficient cancer. Each CDR3 is given with its conserved first and last residue. The D gene is left open where the match is weak. Some rows have no size entry. The others give once, few or many, or a class for an expanded clone.

TRBV9	TRBJ2-7	TRBD2	medium-sized	CASSGGLAGGSEQYF	TGTGCCAGCAGCGGAGGACTAGCGGGAGGTAGCGAGCAGTACTTC
TRBV27	TRBJ2-3	TRBD2	.	CASSIGLAGTDTQYF	TGTGCCAGCAGTATTGGACTAGCGGGGACAGATACGCAGTATTTT
TRBV19	TRBJ2-5	TRBD2	.	CASSTVAGVETQYF	TGTGCCAGTAGTACAGTAGCGGGAGTAGAGACCCAGTACTTC
TRBV5-4	TRBJ2-1	.	.	CASSFVNEQFF	TGTGCCAGCAGCTTCGTCAATGAGCAGTTCTTC
TRBV7-8	TRBJ1-5	TRBD1	.	CASSRGWGQGSPRSNQPQHF	TGTGCCAGCAGCCGAGGGTGGGGACAGGGCTCACCAAGGAGCAATCAGCCCCAGCATTTT
TRBV6-5	TRBJ1-2	.	.	CASSRSNYGYTF	TGTGCCAGCAGTCGGTCTAACTATGGCTACACCTTC
TRBV29-1	TRBJ2-3	TRBD2	.	CSVEGVGELAGSTDTQYF	TGCAGCGTTGAAGGAGTGGGTGAACTAGCGGGAAGCACAGATACGCAGTATTTT
TRBV29-1	TRBJ2-5	TRBD1	.	CSVAPTRGSETQYF	TGCAGCGTTGCACCAACCAGGGGGTCAGAGACCCAGTACTTC
TRBV7-2	TRBJ2-1	.	.	CASSLASGPYNEQFF	TGTGCCAGCAGCTTAGCCAGCGGTCCCTACAATGAGCAGTTCTTC
TRBV20-1	TRBJ1-2	.	once	CSARQVYGYTF	TGCAGTGCTAGACAGGTCTATGGCTACACCTTC
TRBV28	TRBJ1-5	TRBD1	few	CASSREDRGFTGPQHF	TGTGCCAGCAGTCGGGAGGACAGGGGGTTTACGGGGCCCCAGCATTTT
TRBV5-5	TRBJ2-7	TRBD1	.	CASSYWDRADEQYF	TGTGCCAGCAGCTACTGGGACAGGGCTGACGAGCAGTACTTC
TRBV10-3	TRBJ1-1	TRBD1	.	CAISLGQGAGRTEAFF	TGTGCCATCAGTCTAGGGCAGGGGGCTGGTCGGACTGAAGCTTTCTTT
TRBV7-8	TRBJ1-4	TRBD1	.	CASSHGTGDEKLFF	TGTGCCAGCAGCCACGGGACAGGGGACGAAAAACTGTTTTTT
TRBV7-9	TRBJ2-7	TRBD2	.	CASSMGTSGIYEQYF	TGTGCCAGCTCCATGGGCACTAGCGGTATATACGAGCAGTACTTC
TRBV7-3	TRBJ1-1	.	.	CASSFFLAIDEAFF	TGTGCCAGCAGCTTCTTTCTAGCGATTGATGAAGCTTTCTTT
TRBV5-6	TRBJ2-7	.	.	CASSLAGTHIYEQYF	TGTGCCAGCAGCTTGGCCGGGACTCACATTTACGAGCAGTACTTC
TRBV4-1	TRBJ2-1	TRBD2	.	CASSQPTSGRRGNEQFF	TGCGCCAGCAGCCAACCCACTAGCGGGAGGCGCGGCAATGAGCAGTTCTTC
TRBV9	TRBJ1-2	.	.	CASSVDGRGLGYNGYTF	TGTGCCAGCAGCGTAGACGGGCGGGGGTTGGGGTACAATGGCTACACCTTC
TRBV7-3	TRBJ1-4	TRBD1	.	CASSLTGRGQNEKLFF	TGTGCCAGCAGCTTAACGGGAAGGGGACAGAATGAAAAACTGTTTTTT
TRBV27	TRBJ2-5	.	.	CASSLLGGETQYF	TGTGCCAGCAGTTTATTGGGCGGGGAGACCCAGTACTTC
TRBV4-1	TRBJ1-5	.	.	CASSGGAGNQPQHF	TGCGCCAGCAGCGGTGGGGCTGGGAATCAGCCCCAGCATTTT
TRBV28	TRBJ2-7	.	few	CASSHYPGAYEQYF	TGTGCCAGCAGCCACTACCCGGGGGCCTACGAGCAGTACTTC
TRBV5-1	TRBJ2-2	.	.	CASSLGHPNTGELFF	TGCGCCAGCAGCTTGGGGCACCCGAACACCGGGGAGCTGTTTTTT
TRBV15	TRBJ1-5	.	.	CATSRVDRGSQPQHF	TGTGCCACCAGCAGAGTCGACCGGGGAAGTCAGCCCCAGCATTTT
TRBV19	TRBJ2-4	TRBD2	.	CASSIELAVAKNIQYF	TGTGCCAGTAGTATAGAACTAGCGGTAGCCAAAAACATTCAGTACTTC
TRBV5-1	TRBJ2-7	TRBD2	.	CASSLATREAFYEQYF	TGCGCCAGCAGCTTGGCCACGCGGGAGGCTTTCTACGAGCAGTACTTC
TRBV28	TRBJ2-7	.	once	CASSLPQGTEWEQYF	TGTGCCAGCAGCCTCCCCCAGGGGACGGAATGGGAGCAGTACTTC
TRBV9	TRBJ2-1	TRBD2	once	CASSSQASGRYNEQFF	TGTGCCAGCAGCTCCCAAGCTAGCGGCCGTTACAATGAGCAGTTCTTC
TRBV5-6	TRBJ1-2	.	once	CASRHSIGVYGYTF	TGTGCCAGCAGGCACAGTATAGGGGTATATGGCTACACCTTC
TRBV19	TRBJ1-4	.	.	CASSTPQGYREKLFF	TGTGCCAGTAGTACGCCTCAGGGGTATCGTGAAAAACTGTTTTTT
TRBV30	TRBJ1-4	TRBD1	.	CAWIGTGNEKLFF	TGTGCCTGGATCGGGACAGGGAATGAAAAACTGTTTTTT
TRBV7-3	TRBJ2-5	.	.	CASSFGEEETQYF	TGTGCCAGCAGCTTCGGGGAGGAAGAGACCCAGTACTTC
TRBV7-2	TRBJ1-1	.	.	CASSSRGTFGPFF	TGTGCCAGCAGCTCCCGGGGGACCTTTGGACCTTTCTTT
TRBV1	TRBJ2-1	.	once	CTSSQATSGRAIDEQFF	TGCACCAGCAGCCAAGCGACTAGCGGGAGGGCCATCGATGAGCAGTTCTTC
TRBV2	TRBJ2-3	TRBD2	.	CASSIGRLAGTDTQYF	TGTGCCAGCTCTATTGGTCGACTAGCGGGGACAGATACGCAGTATTTT
TRBV10-3	TRBJ2-7	TRBD1	few	CAITTGSTYEQYF	TGTGCCATTACGACAGGGTCGACCTACGAGCAGTACTTC
TRBV5-1	TRBJ2-1	TRBD2	.	CASSPPFSAGGIEQFF	TGCGCCAGCAGCCCTCCGTTCTCAGCGGGAGGGATTGAGCAGTTCTTC
TRBV7-8	TRBJ2-2	TRBD2	.	CASSPGLGGTGELFF	TGTGCCAGCTCACCGGGACTAGGGGGTACCGGGGAGCTGTTTTTT
TRBV2	TRBJ1-5	.	.	CASSTGPNQPQHF	TGTGCCAGCAGCACAGGGCCCAATCAGCCCCAGCATTTT
TRBV7-2	TRBJ2-3	.	.	CASSRDSDTQYF	TGTGCCAGCAGCAGGGACTCAGATACGCAGTATTTT
TRBV7-3	TRBJ2-7	TRBD2	.	CASSLKAGGSYEQYF	TGTGCCAGCAGCTTAAAGGCGGGGGGCTCCTACGAGCAGTACTTC
TRBV5-1	TRBJ1-6	.	.	CASSSNAGYNSPLHF	TGCGCCAGCAGCTCCAACGCGGGGTATAATTCACCCCTCCACTTT
TRBV6-5	TRBJ2-2	.	.	CASSVGLGNTGELFF	TGTGCCAGCAGTGTGGGGCTAGGCAACACCGGGGAGCTGTTTTTT
TRBV7-9	TRBJ1-4	TRBD1	once	CASRTTGDNEKLFF	TGTGCCAGCAGGACGACAGGGGATAATGAAAAACTGTTTTTT
TRBV9	TRBJ2-3	TRBD2	.	CASSSRLAGGSFTDTQYF	TGTGCCAGCAGCTCAAGACTAGCGGGAGGTTCCTTCACAGATACGCAGTATTTT
TRBV11-2	TRBJ1-2	TRBD1	.	CASSPHRGPKANYGYTF	TGTGCCAGCAGCCCTCACAGGGGCCCTAAAGCTAACTATGGCTACACCTTC
TRBV6-1	TRBJ1-5	TRBD1	once	CASTGTGSSNQPQHF	TGTGCCAGCACCGGGACAGGGTCGAGCAATCAGCCCCAGCATTTT
TRBV7-3	TRBJ2-1	.	.	CASSLTGVYNEQFF	TGTGCCAGCAGCTTAACGGGAGTCTACAATGAGCAGTTCTTC
TRBV23-1	TRBJ1-2	.	.	CASSQYPGNYGYTF	TGCGCCAGCAGTCAATATCCGGGTAACTATGGCTACACCTTC
TRBV5-5	TRBJ2-7	.	.	CASSLAGGNYEQYF	TGTGCCAGCAGCTTGGCGGGCGGGAACTACGAGCAGTACTTC
TRBV27	TRBJ2-7	.	once	CASSLGGSLRTYEQYF	TGTGCCAGCAGTTTAGGGGGGTCTCTGCGGACCTACGAGCAGTACTTC
TRBV19	TRBJ2-6	.	.	CASSIGPGSGANVLTF	TGTGCCAGTAGTATAGGTCCGGGGTCCGGGGCCAACGTCCTGACTTTC
TRBV27	TRBJ1-4	TRBD1	once	CASSPDRANEKLFF	TGTGCCAGCAGTCCGGACAGGGCTAATGAAAAACTGTTTTTT
TRBV5-6	TRBJ1-5	TRBD1	.	CASSLNGQGNQPQHF	TGTGCCAGCAGCTTGAATGGACAGGGGAACCAGCCCCAGCATTTT
TRBV7-2	TRBJ2-5	TRBD2	.	CASSLGASGAFTQYF	TGTGCCAGCAGCTTAGGCGCTAGCGGGGCATTTACACAGTACTTC
TRBV6-6	TRBJ2-7	.	.	CASSYRQTAYEQYF	TGTGCCAGCAGTTACAGGCAGACAGCCTACGAGCAGTACTTC
TRBV2	TRBJ2-3	.	.	CAWRGGSSTDTQYF	TGTGCCTGGAGAGGCGGGTCTAGCACAGATACGCAGTATTTT
TRBV27	TRBJ2-7	TRBD2	.	CASSLAGGLNEQYF	TGTGCCAGCAGTTTAGCGGGAGGGCTCAACGAGCAGTACTTC
TRBV5-1	TRBJ2-1	.	.	CASSLASAGLSPFSYNEQFF	TGCGCCAGCAGCTTGGCTTCAGCCGGACTAAGCCCTTTCTCCTACAATGAGCAGTTCTTC